The present entry profiles one T cell receptor (beta chain) with its context. This specimen belongs to a study of shared clonotypes between healthy human individuals. Study-wide background: Each donor's CD4 naive and CD4 memory cells filled three plates apiece, CD8 naive two, and CD8 memory one.

Healthy adults negative for HIV, lacking recent acute infections or vaccinations, served as donors. In germline, CDR1 is MNHEY, CDR2 SVGAGI. The CDR3 runs 15 residues. V lost 6 bases to trimming and J lost 9 bases; unmatched junction nucleotides: 11. Each cell subset's genomic DNA was divided evenly among several immunoSEQ plates. Roughly 200 ng DNA, tens of thousands of T cell genomes, went into each sorted-subset replicate PCR. Using immunoSEQ multiplex PCR, the repertoire was profiled, and TCRdb retains in-frame clones only, with some absent. The table lists some 2.3 million clones, roughly 93% of them singletons, with under 0.45% in the top ten.

The sample comprised naive CD4+ T cells from PBMCs. As to subset: CD45RA+ positively selected. The TCR originated in a man aged 18 to 30 in good health. Some clones in this sample may be carry-over from other donors' samples. The chain links TRBV6-5 to TRBJ1-6, with 7 nucleotides matching TRBD1. CDR3 residues: CASSLNRGAGSPLHF. The CDR3 DNA is TGTGCCAGCAGCTTAAACAGGGGCGCCGGTTCACCCCTCCACTTT.